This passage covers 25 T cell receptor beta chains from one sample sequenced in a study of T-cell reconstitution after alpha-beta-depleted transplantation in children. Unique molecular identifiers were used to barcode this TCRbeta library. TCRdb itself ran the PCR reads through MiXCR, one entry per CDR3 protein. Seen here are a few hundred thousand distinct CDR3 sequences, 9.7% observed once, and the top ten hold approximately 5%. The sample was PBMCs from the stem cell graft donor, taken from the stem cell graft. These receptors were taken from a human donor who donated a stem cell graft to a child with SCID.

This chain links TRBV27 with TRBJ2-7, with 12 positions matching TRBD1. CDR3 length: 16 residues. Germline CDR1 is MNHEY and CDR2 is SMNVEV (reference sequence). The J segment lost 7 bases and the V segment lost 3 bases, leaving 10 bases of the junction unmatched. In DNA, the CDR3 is TGTGCCAGCAGTTTCGGACCGGGACAGGGGGCAGTTGAGCAGTACTTC. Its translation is CASSFGPGQGAVEQYF.

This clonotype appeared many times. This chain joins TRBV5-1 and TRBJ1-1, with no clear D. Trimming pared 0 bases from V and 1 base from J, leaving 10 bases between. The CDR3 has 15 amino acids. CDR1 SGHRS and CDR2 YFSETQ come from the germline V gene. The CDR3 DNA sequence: TGCGCCAGCAGCTTGGATGGTTGGAGGAACACTGAAGCTTTCTTT. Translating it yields CASSLDGWRNTEAFF.

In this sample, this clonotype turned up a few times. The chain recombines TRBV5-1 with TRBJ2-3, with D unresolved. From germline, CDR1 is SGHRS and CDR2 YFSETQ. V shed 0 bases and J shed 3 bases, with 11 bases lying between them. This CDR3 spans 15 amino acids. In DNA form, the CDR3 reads TGCGCCAGCAGCTTGGAACAAGCGTGGACAGATACGCAGTATTTT. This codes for CASSLEQAWTDTQYF.

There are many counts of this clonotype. In DNA form, the CDR3 reads TGTGCCAGCAGTTTATCGACAGGGGGAACTGAAGCTTTCTTT. It yields the protein CASSLSTGGTEAFF. The chain couples TRBV12-3 or TRBV12-4 to TRBJ1-1; TRBD1 aligns across 9 bases. J lost 5 bases, V lost 2 bases, and 3 bases had no gene match. The CDR3 contains 14 residues.

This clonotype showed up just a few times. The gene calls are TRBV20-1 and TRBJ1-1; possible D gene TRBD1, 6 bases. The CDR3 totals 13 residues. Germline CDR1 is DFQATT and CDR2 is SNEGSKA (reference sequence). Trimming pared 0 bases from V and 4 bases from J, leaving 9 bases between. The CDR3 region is CSAREQGGTEAFF. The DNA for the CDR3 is TGCAGTGCTAGAGAACAGGGAGGCACTGAAGCTTTCTTT.

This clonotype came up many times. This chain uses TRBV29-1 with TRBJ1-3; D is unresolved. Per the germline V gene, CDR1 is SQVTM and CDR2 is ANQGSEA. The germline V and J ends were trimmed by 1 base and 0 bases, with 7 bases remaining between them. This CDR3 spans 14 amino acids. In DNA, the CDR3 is TGCAGCGTTGAAGGGCAGACCTCTGGAAACACCATATATTTT. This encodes CSVEGQTSGNTIYF. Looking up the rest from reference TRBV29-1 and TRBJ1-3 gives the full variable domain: SAVISQKPSRDICQRGTSLTIQCQVDSQVTMMFWYRQQPGQSLTLIATANQGSEATYESGFVIDKFPISRPNLTFSTLTVSNMSPEDSSIYLCSVEGQTSGNTIYFGEGSWLTVV.

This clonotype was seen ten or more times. CDR3 region: CASSPQGPGNTIYF. The DNA of the CDR3 is TGTGCCAGCAGTCCACAGGGGCCTGGAAACACCATATATTTT. V is TRBV12-3 or TRBV12-4 and J is TRBJ1-3; 7 bases fit TRBD1. Germline trimming cut 5 bases from V and 2 bases from J; bases unmatched to any gene: 3. The CDR3 loop spans 14 amino acids.

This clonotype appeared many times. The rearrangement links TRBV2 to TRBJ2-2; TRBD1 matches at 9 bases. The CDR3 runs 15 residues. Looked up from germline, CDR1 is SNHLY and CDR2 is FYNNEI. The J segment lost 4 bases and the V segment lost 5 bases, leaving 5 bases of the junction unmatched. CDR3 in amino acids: CASSLQGAGTGELFF. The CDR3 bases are TGTGCCAGCAGTCTACAGGGGGCGGGCACCGGGGAGCTGTTTTTT.

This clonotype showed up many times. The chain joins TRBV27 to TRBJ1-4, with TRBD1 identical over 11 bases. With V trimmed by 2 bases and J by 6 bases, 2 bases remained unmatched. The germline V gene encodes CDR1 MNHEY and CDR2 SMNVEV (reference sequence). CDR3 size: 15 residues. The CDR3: CASSLRGQGDEKLFF. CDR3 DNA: TGTGCCAGCAGTTTAAGGGGACAGGGGGATGAAAAACTGTTTTTT. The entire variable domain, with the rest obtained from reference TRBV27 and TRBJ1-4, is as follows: EAQVTQNPRYLITVTGKKLTVTCSQNMNHEYMSWYRQDPGLGLRQIYYSMNVEVTDKGDVPEGYKVSRKEKRNFPLILESPSPNQTSLYFCASSLRGQGDEKLFFGSGTQLSVL.

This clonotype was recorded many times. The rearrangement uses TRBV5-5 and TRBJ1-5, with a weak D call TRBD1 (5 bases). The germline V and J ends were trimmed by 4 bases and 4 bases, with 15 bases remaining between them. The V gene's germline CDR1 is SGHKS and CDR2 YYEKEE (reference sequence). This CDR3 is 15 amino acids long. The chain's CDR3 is CASSGDPSPNQPQHF. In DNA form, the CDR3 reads TGTGCCAGCAGCGGGGACCCGTCGCCAAATCAGCCCCAGCATTTT.

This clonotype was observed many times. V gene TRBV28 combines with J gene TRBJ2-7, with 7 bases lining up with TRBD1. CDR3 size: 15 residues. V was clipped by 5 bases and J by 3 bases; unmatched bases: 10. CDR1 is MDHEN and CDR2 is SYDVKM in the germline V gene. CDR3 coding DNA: TGTGCCAGCAGTCCGAACAGGGGTCTCCTCTACGAGCAGTACTTC. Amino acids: CASSPNRGLLYEQYF.

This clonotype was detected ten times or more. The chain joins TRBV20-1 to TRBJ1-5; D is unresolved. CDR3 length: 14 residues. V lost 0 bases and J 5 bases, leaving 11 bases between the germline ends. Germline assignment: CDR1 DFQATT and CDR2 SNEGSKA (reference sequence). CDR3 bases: TGCAGTGCTAGAGATCCCAACACCCATCAGCCCCAGCATTTT. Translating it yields CSARDPNTHQPQHF.

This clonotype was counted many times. CDR3 sequence: CASSPGGISNQPQHF. The CDR3 bases are TGTGCCAGCAGCCCCGGGGGTATTAGCAATCAGCCCCAGCATTTT. The rearrangement joins TRBV6-5 to TRBJ1-5, with D tentatively TRBD1 (5 bases). CDR3 size: 15 residues. The ends were cut back, 6 bases at V and 0 bases at J, with 12 bases in the middle. Looked up from germline, CDR1 is MNHEY and CDR2 is SVGAGI.

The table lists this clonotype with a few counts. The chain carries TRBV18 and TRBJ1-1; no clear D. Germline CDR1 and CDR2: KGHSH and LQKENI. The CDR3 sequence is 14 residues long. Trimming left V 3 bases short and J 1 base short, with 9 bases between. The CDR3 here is CASSPNPGNTEAFF. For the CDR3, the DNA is TGTGCCAGCTCACCTAACCCAGGGAACACTGAAGCTTTCTTT. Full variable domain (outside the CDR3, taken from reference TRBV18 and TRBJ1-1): NAGVMQNPRHLVRRRGQEARLRCSPMKGHSHVYWYRQLPEEGLKFMVYLQKENIIDESGMPKERFSAEFPKEGPSILRIQQVVRGDSAAYFCASSPNPGNTEAFFGQGTRLTVV.

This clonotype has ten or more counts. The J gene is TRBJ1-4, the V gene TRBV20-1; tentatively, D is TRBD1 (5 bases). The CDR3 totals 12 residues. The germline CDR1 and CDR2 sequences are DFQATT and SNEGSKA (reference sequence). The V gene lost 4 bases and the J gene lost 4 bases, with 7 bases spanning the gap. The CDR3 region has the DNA TGCAGTGCTAAAGGGGATAATGAAAAACTGTTTTTT. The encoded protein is CSAKGDNEKLFF.

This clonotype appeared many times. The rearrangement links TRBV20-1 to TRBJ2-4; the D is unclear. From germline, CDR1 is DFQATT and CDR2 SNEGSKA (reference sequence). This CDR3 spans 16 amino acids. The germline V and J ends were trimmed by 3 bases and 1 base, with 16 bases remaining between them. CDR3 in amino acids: CSARPPVAAAKNIQYF. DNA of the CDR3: TGCAGTGCTAGGCCCCCCGTGGCGGCGGCCAAAAACATTCAGTACTTC.

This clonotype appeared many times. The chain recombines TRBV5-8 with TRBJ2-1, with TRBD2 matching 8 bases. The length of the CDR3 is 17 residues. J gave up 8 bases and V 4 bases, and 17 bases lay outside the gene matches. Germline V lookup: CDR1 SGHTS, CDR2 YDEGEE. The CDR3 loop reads CASSPLYGGAFQYEQFF. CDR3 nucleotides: TGTGCCAGCAGCCCCCTCTACGGGGGGGCCTTTCAGTATGAGCAGTTCTTC.

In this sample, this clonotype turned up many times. The CDR3 region is CASSPGTGPTYGYTF. The CDR3 coding sequence is TGTGCCAGCAGCCCCGGGACAGGCCCCACCTATGGCTACACCTTC. V and J are TRBV28 and TRBJ1-2; TRBD1 aligns across 8 bases. CDR1 and CDR2 (germline): MDHEN, SYDVKM. After removal of 6 bases from V and 4 bases from J, the junction contained 10 bases not matched to a gene. The CDR3 loop spans 15 amino acids.

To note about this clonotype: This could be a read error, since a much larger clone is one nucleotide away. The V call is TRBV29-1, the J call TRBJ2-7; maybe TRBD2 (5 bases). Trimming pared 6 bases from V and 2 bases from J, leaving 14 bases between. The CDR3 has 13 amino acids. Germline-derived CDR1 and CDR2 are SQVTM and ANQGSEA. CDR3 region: CSVFSHGTYEQYF. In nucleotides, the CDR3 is TGCAGCGTCTTTAGTCACGGGACCTACGAGCAGTACTTC.

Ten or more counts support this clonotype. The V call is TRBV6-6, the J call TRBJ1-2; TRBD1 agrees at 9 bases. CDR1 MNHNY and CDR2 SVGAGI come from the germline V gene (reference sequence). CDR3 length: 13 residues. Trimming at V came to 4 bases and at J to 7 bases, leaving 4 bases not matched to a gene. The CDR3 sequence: CASSSGTGTGYTF. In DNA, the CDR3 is TGTGCCAGCAGTTCGGGGACAGGGACTGGCTACACCTTC.

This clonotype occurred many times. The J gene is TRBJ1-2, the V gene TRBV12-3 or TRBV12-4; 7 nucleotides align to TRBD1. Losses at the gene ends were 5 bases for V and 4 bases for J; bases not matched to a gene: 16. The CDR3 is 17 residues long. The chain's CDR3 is CASSPMLGQPIVYGYTF. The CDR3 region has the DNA TGTGCCAGCAGTCCTATGCTGGGACAGCCGATCGTCTATGGCTACACCTTC.

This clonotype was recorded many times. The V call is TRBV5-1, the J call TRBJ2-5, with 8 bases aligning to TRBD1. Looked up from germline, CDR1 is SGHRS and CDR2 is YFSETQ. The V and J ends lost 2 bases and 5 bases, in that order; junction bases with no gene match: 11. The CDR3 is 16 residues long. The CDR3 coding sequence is TGCGCCAGCAGCTTCGGGCAGGGGGCAGTTGGGGAGACCCAGTACTTC. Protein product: CASSFGQGAVGETQYF.

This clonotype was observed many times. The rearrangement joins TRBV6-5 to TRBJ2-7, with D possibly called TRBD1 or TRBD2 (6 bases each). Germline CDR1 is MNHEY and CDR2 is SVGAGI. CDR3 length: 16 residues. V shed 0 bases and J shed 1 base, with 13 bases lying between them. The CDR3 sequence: CASSYSRQGTSYEQYF. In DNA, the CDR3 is TGTGCCAGCAGTTACTCGAGGCAGGGGACTTCCTACGAGCAGTACTTC.

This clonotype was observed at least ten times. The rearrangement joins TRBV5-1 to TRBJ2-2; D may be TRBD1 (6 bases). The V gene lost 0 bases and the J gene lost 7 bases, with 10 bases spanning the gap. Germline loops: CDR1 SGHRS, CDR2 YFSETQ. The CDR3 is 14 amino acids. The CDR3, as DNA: TGCGCCAGCAGCTTGGAACTACAGGGCGGGGAGCTGTTTTTT. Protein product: CASSLELQGGELFF. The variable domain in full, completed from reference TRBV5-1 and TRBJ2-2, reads KAGVTQTPRYLIKTRGQQVTLSCSPISGHRSVSWYQQTPGQGLQFLFEYFSETQRNKGNFPGRFSGRQFSNSRSEMNVSTLELGDSALYLCASSLELQGGELFFGEGSRLTVL.

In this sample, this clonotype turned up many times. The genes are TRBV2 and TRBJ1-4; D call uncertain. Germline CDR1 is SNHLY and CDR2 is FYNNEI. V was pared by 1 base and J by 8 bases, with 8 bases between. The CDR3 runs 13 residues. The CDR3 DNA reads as TGTGCCAGCAGTGAAGAGCGCGGAGAAAAACTGTTTTTT. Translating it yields CASSEERGEKLFF.